These 30 T cell receptor beta chains originate from one sample sequenced in a study of T cell responses to AZD1222 COVID-19 vaccine. Profiling relied on immunoSEQ multiplex PCR, and the TCRdb table lists in-frame clones only, not all of them. Of 180,000 or so clones in the sample, 88% were seen once. Sequenced here: peripheral blood, sampled 28 days after the second AZD1222 dose. The origin of the receptors is an adult who received the AZD1222 COVID-19 vaccine.

This chain links TRBV7-9 with TRBJ2-2; 14 nucleotides align to TRBD2. Germline CDR1 is SEHNR and CDR2 is FQNEAQ (reference sequence). Trimming cost V 5 bases and J 7 bases; bases outside gene matches: 12. The CDR3 spans 18 residues. In DNA form, the CDR3 reads TGTGCCAGCAGCAGGGGGACTAGCGGGAGAAGATTAAACGGGGAGCTGTTTTTT. Encoded protein: CASSRGTSGRRLNGELFF. The full variable domain, rest sourced from reference TRBV7-9 and TRBJ2-2, is DTGVSQNPRHKITKRGQNVTFRCDPISEHNRLYWYRQTLGQGPEFLTYFQNEAQLEKSRLLSDRFSAERPKGSFSTLEIQRTEQGDSAMYLCASSRGTSGRRLNGELFFGEGSRLTVL.

This clone was picked up a small number of times. The CDR3 loop reads CASSQGASYNEQFF. In nucleotides, the CDR3 is TGTGCCAGCAGCCAGGGGGCGTCCTACAATGAGCAGTTCTTC. V and J are TRBV27 and TRBJ2-1, with TRBD1 matching over 8 bases. This CDR3 contains 14 residues. The V gene's germline CDR1 is MNHEY and CDR2 SMNVEV (reference sequence). The trim removed 6 bases at V and 1 base at J, leaving 2 bases unmatched.

The rearrangement uses TRBV7-2 and TRBJ2-3; 13 nucleotides agree with TRBD2. The V and J ends lost 1 base and 10 bases, in that order; junction bases with no gene match: 2. This CDR3 contains 14 residues. Germline CDR1 SGHTA, CDR2 FQGNSA. The CDR3 spells CASSLGTSGSAQYF. In DNA form, the CDR3 reads TGTGCCAGCAGCTTAGGGACTAGCGGGAGCGCGCAGTATTTT.

The CDR3 DNA reads TGTGCCAGCAGCTTGGAACTAGAGACCTACAATGAGCAGTTCTTC. This codes for CASSLELETYNEQFF. The chain employs TRBV5-4 and TRBJ2-1; possible D gene TRBD2, 5 bases. The germline V and J ends were trimmed by 0 bases and 2 bases, with 9 bases remaining between them. The CDR3 is 15 residues long. In germline, CDR1 is SGHNT, CDR2 YYREEE (reference sequence).

This clone came up a few times. V is TRBV7-2 and J is TRBJ2-4; 10 nucleotides match TRBD2. Looked up from germline, CDR1 is SGHTA and CDR2 is FQGNSA. CDR3 size: 16 residues. Trimming at V came to 2 bases and at J to 3 bases, leaving 4 bases not matched to a gene. CDR3 loop: CASSLSLAGYKNIQYF. CDR3 nucleotide sequence: TGTGCCAGCAGCTTATCACTAGCGGGATACAAAAACATTCAGTACTTC.

A single count supports this clone. This rearrangement joins TRBV27 to TRBJ2-5; possibly TRBD1 or TRBD2 for D (6 bases each). V was trimmed by 7 bases and J by 4 bases, leaving 10 bases between them. CDR1 is MNHEY and CDR2 is SMNVEV in the germline V gene (reference sequence). CDR3 length: 12 residues. The CDR3 sequence: CASTGGGETQYF. The CDR3 DNA reads as TGTGCCAGCACCGGAGGGGGAGAGACCCAGTACTTC.

The gene calls are TRBV20-1 and TRBJ2-7, with D perhaps TRBD1 (5 bases). This CDR3 has 11 residues. Germline CDR1 reads DFQATT; CDR2 reads SNEGSKA (reference sequence). Trimming left V 5 bases short and J 3 bases short, with 8 bases between. CDR3 region: CSASTDYEQYF. CDR3 DNA sequence: TGCAGTGCTTCGACAGACTACGAGCAGTACTTC.

The chain couples TRBV9 to TRBJ2-2, with D possibly matching TRBD2 (6 bases). V lost 3 bases to trimming and J lost 6 bases, with 12 bases between them. This CDR3 contains 14 residues. Germline values: CDR1 SGDLS, CDR2 YYNGEE. CDR3 residues: CASSESSVSGELFF. The DNA of the CDR3 is TGTGCCAGCAGCGAGTCTAGCGTTTCCGGGGAGCTGTTTTTT.

This clone was found a few times. V is TRBV15 and J is TRBJ2-1, with 10 bases fitting TRBD1. V was pared by 0 bases and J by 3 bases, with 2 bases of the junction left unmatched. In germline, CDR1 is LNHNV, CDR2 YYDKDF (reference sequence). This CDR3 has 16 residues. The chain's CDR3 is CATSREGTGDYNEQFF. The CDR3 DNA reads as TGTGCCACCAGCAGAGAAGGGACAGGGGACTACAATGAGCAGTTCTTC.

This chain connects TRBV7-9 to TRBJ1-5; D unclear. Germline values: CDR1 SEHNR, CDR2 FQNEAQ (reference sequence). Trimming shortened V by 5 bases and J by 15 bases, and 17 bases separated the two germline ends. This CDR3 is 12 amino acids long. In nucleotides, the CDR3 is TGTGCCAGCAGCCCTAGCGGGCAGGTGAGGCATTTT. Translation gives CASSPSGQVRHF.

This clone was recorded a few times. V usage is TRBV7-3 and J usage is TRBJ2-3; D is possibly TRBD1 (7 bases). This CDR3 region has 13 residues. Germline CDR1 reads SGHTA; CDR2 reads FQGTGA. V was cut by 7 bases and J by 4 bases, with 12 bases left in between. The CDR3 nucleotides read TGTGCCAGCACGGGACAGCGGGCAGATACGCAGTATTTT. Translated, it gives CASTGQRADTQYF.

The chain couples TRBV6-4 to TRBJ2-1; no clear D. This CDR3 contains 14 residues. Looked up from germline, CDR1 is MRHNA and CDR2 is SNTAGT. V gave up 0 bases and J gave up 5 bases, with 8 bases separating them. This chain's CDR3 is CASSDSNWDNEQFF. CDR3 bases: TGTGCCAGCAGTGACTCCAACTGGGACAATGAGCAGTTCTTC.

This chain connects TRBV4-3 to TRBJ2-7; D possibly corresponds to TRBD2 (5 bases). Per the germline V gene, CDR1 is LGHNA and CDR2 is YSLEER. Trimming cost V 0 bases and J 5 bases, with 11 bases left between them. The CDR3 runs 14 residues. CDR3 DNA: TGCGCCAGCAGCCAAGACTACGCGGGTGACGAGCAGTACTTC. It specifies CASSQDYAGDEQYF.

The chain is built from TRBV5-8 and TRBJ2-7; the D is unclear. V was pared by 4 bases and J by 3 bases, with 11 bases between. This CDR3 has 13 residues. Per the germline V gene, CDR1 is SGHTS and CDR2 is YDEGEE. As DNA, the CDR3 is TGTGCCAGCAGCCGCGGACCGTACTACGAGCAGTACTTC. Its protein product is CASSRGPYYEQYF.

This chain uses TRBV27 with TRBJ1-1; D is ambiguous. The CDR3 contains 13 residues. Trimming left V 0 bases short and J 6 bases short, with 8 bases between. CDR1 is MNHEY and CDR2 is SMNVEV in the germline V gene (reference sequence). CDR3 sequence: CASSLSRYAEAFF. CDR3 nucleotides: TGTGCCAGCAGTTTATCCCGTTACGCTGAAGCTTTCTTT.

This rearrangement joins TRBV6-5 to TRBJ2-7, with 11 bases matching TRBD2. Germline-derived CDR1 and CDR2 are MNHEY and SVGAGI. J was trimmed by 2 bases and V by 7 bases; bases with no gene match: 7. This CDR3 region has 15 residues. As DNA, the CDR3 is TGTGCCAGCACTACCGGGACTAGCGGCACCTACGAGCAGTACTTC. As protein: CASTTGTSGTYEQYF.

The genes are TRBV5-4 and TRBJ2-2, with D perhaps matching TRBD1 (5 bases). V was shortened by 0 bases and J by 2 bases, with 8 bases between the two germline ends. The germline V gene has CDR1 SGHNT and CDR2 YYREEE (reference sequence). This CDR3 is built from 15 residues. The CDR3 loop reads CASSLGTKNTGELFF. The CDR3 DNA reads as TGTGCCAGCAGCTTGGGGACAAAAAACACCGGGGAGCTGTTTTTT. The variable domain in full, completed from reference TRBV5-4 and TRBJ2-2, reads ETGVTQSPTHLIKTRGQQVTLRCSSQSGHNTVSWYQQALGQGPQFIFQYYREEENGRGNFPPRFSGLQFPNYSSELNVNALELDDSALYLCASSLGTKNTGELFFGEGSRLTVL.

The V gene is TRBV28, the J gene TRBJ1-3, with D unresolved. V shed 3 bases and J shed 0 bases, with 15 bases lying between them. The CDR3 runs 17 residues. CDR1 and CDR2 from the germline V gene are MDHEN and SYDVKM. CDR3 bases: TGTGCCAGCAGTTTGCCCGACCTGAAAAGCTCTGGAAACACCATATATTTT. Amino acid sequence: CASSLPDLKSSGNTIYF.

The rearrangement links TRBV6-2 or TRBV6-3 to TRBJ1-1; D gene ambiguous. CDR1 and CDR2 from the germline V gene are MNHEY and SVGEGT. V lost 2 bases and J 4 bases, leaving 8 bases between the germline ends. This CDR3 has 13 amino acids. CDR3 amino acids: CASSYMEPTEAFF. CDR3 nucleotides: TGTGCCAGCAGTTACATGGAGCCCACTGAAGCTTTCTTT.

This chain uses TRBV7-8 with TRBJ2-7, with a possible D match to TRBD1 (6 bases). V was clipped by 5 bases and J by 0 bases, with 14 bases between them. CDR3 length: 15 amino acids. CDR1 is SGHVS and CDR2 is FQNEAQ in the germline V gene. The CDR3 DNA is TGTGCCAGCAGCCCTAGGCAGGGGCCCTCCTACGAGCAGTACTTC. Amino acid sequence: CASSPRQGPSYEQYF.

The chain has TRBV18 and TRBJ1-1, with TRBD1 as a possible D gene (5 bases). V was pared by 4 bases and J by 1 base, with 7 bases between. CDR3 length: 13 residues. Germline values: CDR1 KGHSH, CDR2 LQKENI. CDR3 nucleotides: TGTGCCAGCTCACTCGGACAGAACACTGAAGCTTTCTTT. Translation gives CASSLGQNTEAFF.

The V call is TRBV10-3, the J call TRBJ2-5; D is unclear. Germline values: CDR1 ENHRY, CDR2 SYGVKD. The CDR3 spans 13 residues. Trimming removed 2 bases at V and 5 bases at J, with 9 bases between. DNA of the CDR3: TGTGCCATCAGTGAGCGGGTGATGGAGACCCAGTACTTC. Its protein is CAISERVMETQYF.

The chain uses TRBV18 and TRBJ2-3; D is uncertain. The CDR3 has 14 amino acids. Germline CDR1 and CDR2: KGHSH and LQKENI. V was shortened by 0 bases and J by 2 bases, with 6 bases between the two germline ends. In nucleotides, the CDR3 is TGTGCCAGCTCACCACCGACAATCACAGATACGCAGTATTTT. This encodes CASSPPTITDTQYF.

V gene TRBV9 combines with J gene TRBJ2-7; 11 nucleotides agree with TRBD1. Germline V gene data show CDR1 as SGDLS and CDR2 as YYNGEE. J lost 2 bases, V lost 0 bases, and 4 bases had no gene match. The CDR3 totals 16 residues. The CDR3 reads CASSVGRDRGAYEQYF. Here the CDR3 DNA reads TGTGCCAGCAGCGTAGGTCGGGACAGGGGGGCCTACGAGCAGTACTTC.

CDR3 amino acids: CATSRYRDGAYEQYF. CDR3 nucleotides: TGTGCCACCAGCAGGTACCGGGACGGCGCCTACGAGCAGTACTTC. The chain combines TRBV15 with TRBJ2-7; the D gene could be TRBD1 or TRBD2 (5 bases each). In germline, CDR1 is LNHNV, CDR2 YYDKDF (reference sequence). CDR3 length: 15 amino acids. Trimming shortened V by 3 bases and J by 2 bases, and 14 bases separated the two germline ends. Variable domain in full (rest from reference TRBV15 and TRBJ2-7): DAMVIQNPRYQVTQFGKPVTLSCSQTLNHNVMYWYQQKSSQAPKLLFHYYDKDFNNEADTPDNFQSRRPNTSFCFLDIRSPGLGDTAMYLCATSRYRDGAYEQYFGPGTRLTVT.

The CDR3 is CASSLKGTQYF. The CDR3 nucleotides are TGTGCCAGCAGTTTGAAGGGGACCCAGTACTTC. The rearrangement links TRBV28 to TRBJ2-5; D is undetermined. Germline CDR1 reads MDHEN; CDR2 reads SYDVKM. V was clipped by 3 bases and J by 7 bases, with 6 bases between them. CDR3 length: 11 amino acids. The variable domain in full, with the rest retrieved from reference TRBV28 and TRBJ2-5, is DVKVTQSSRYLVKRTGEKVFLECVQDMDHENMFWYRQDPGLGLRLIYFSYDVKMKEKGDIPEGYSVSREKKERFSLILESASTNQTSMYLCASSLKGTQYFGPGTRLLVL.

This chain joins TRBV5-1 and TRBJ2-1, with 13 positions matching TRBD2. V gave up 4 bases and J gave up 6 bases; unmatched junction bases: 4. This CDR3 comprises 15 residues. Per germline, CDR1 SGHRS and CDR2 YFSETQ. The CDR3 DNA is TGCGCCAGCAGCCCTACTAGCGGGAGGGCCAATGAGCAGTTCTTC. It is translated as CASSPTSGRANEQFF.

The chain is built from TRBV27 and TRBJ1-6; 8 bases line up with TRBD1. V was clipped by 6 bases and J by 10 bases; unmatched bases: 11. CDR1 is MNHEY, CDR2 SMNVEV, per germline (reference sequence). The CDR3 totals 15 residues. The CDR3 protein is CASSPRGQAPSPLHF. The CDR3 DNA sequence: TGTGCCAGCAGCCCCAGGGGACAGGCTCCGTCACCCCTCCACTTT.

This clone appeared a few times. The rearrangement links TRBV10-3 to TRBJ2-7, with D maybe TRBD1 (6 bases). This CDR3 is built from 12 residues. The V gene's germline CDR1 is ENHRY and CDR2 SYGVKD. V lost 6 bases and J 3 bases, leaving 9 bases between the germline ends. DNA for the CDR3: TGTGCCATCAGAGGACAGAACTACGAGCAGTACTTC. Amino acids: CAIRGQNYEQYF.

J is TRBJ2-1 and V is TRBV19; 11 bases fit TRBD2. CDR1 is LNHDA and CDR2 is SQIVND in the germline V gene (reference sequence). V trimming: 5 bases; J trimming: 0 bases; junction bases outside the gene matches: 15. CDR3 length: 20 amino acids. The CDR3: CASSQDGGLAAQSSYNEQFF. The CDR3, as DNA: TGTGCCAGTAGTCAAGACGGGGGACTAGCGGCCCAAAGCTCCTACAATGAGCAGTTCTTC.